One sample yielded the 11 T cell receptor beta chains listed below, sequenced in a study of cytomegalovirus exposure and HLA in healthy donors. PCR primers comprised 60 Vbeta and 13 Jbeta primers. Assay used: immunoSEQ multiplex PCR; TCRdb lists only in-frame clones, some missing. This sample's table has 60,000 to 80,000 clones. Sequenced input: PBMCs. Source of these receptors: a boy under 18 in good health and CMV-seronegative.

This chain links TRBV25-1 with TRBJ2-1; TRBD2 agrees at 7 bases. Looked up from germline, CDR1 is MGHDK and CDR2 is SYGVNS. The ends lost 3 bases at V and 5 bases at J; junction bases unmatched: 4. CDR3 length equals 14 residues. The CDR3 nucleotides read TGTGCCAGCAGTGACGGGACTACTCACAATGAGCAGTTCTTC. Translation: CASSDGTTHNEQFF. Supplemented by reference TRBV25-1 and TRBJ2-1, the full variable domain reads EADIYQTPRYLVIGTGKKITLECSQTMGHDKMYWYQQDPGMELHLIHYSYGVNSTEKGDLSSESTVSRIRTEHFPLTLESARPSHTSQYLCASSDGTTHNEQFFGPGTRLTVL.

V usage is TRBV7-3 and J usage is TRBJ1-1; D perhaps matches TRBD1 (5 bases). V lost 4 bases and J lost 5, with 14 bases in between. The V gene's germline CDR1 is SGHTA and CDR2 FQGTGA. CDR3 length: 14 amino acids. The CDR3 sequence is CASSYTGSGTEAFF. CDR3 nucleotide sequence: TGTGCCAGCAGCTACACAGGATCCGGAACTGAAGCTTTCTTT.

V gene TRBV7-6 combines with J gene TRBJ1-1, with 8 bases fitting TRBD1. Germline CDR1 is SGHVS and CDR2 is FNYEAQ. The CDR3 loop spans 15 amino acids. The J segment lost 4 bases and the V segment lost 4 bases, leaving 8 bases of the junction unmatched. The CDR3 protein is CASSSIRQGITEAFF. The CDR3 DNA reads TGTGCCAGCAGCTCAATACGACAGGGGATCACTGAAGCTTTCTTT.

On this clone: The junction and the germline gene differ at one end; a read error may be behind it. In DNA, the CDR3 is TGTGCCAGCAGTGAAGTGGGCTCGGGGCAGGGGGACTTC. Translating it yields CASSEVGSGQGDF. The V gene is TRBV6-1, the J gene TRBJ2-7; 7 bases fit TRBD1. The CDR3 covers 13 residues. Germline values: CDR1 MNHNS, CDR2 SASEGT.

The chain employs TRBV27 and TRBJ2-1; the match to TRBD1 covers 7 bases. Germline trimming cut 4 bases from V and 4 bases from J; bases unmatched to any gene: 10. Germline V gene sequence: CDR1 MNHEY, CDR2 SMNVEV (reference sequence). CDR3 length equals 16 residues. The DNA of the CDR3 is TGTGCCAGCAGTTCACCGGGGACAGTTTCTTACAATGAGCAGTTCTTC. Amino acids: CASSSPGTVSYNEQFF.

This chain links TRBV11-2 with TRBJ2-7; D may be TRBD2 (6 bases). Germline lookup yields CDR1 SGHAT and CDR2 FQNNGV. Trimming removed 1 base from V and 1 base from J, with 14 bases in between. This CDR3 region has 16 residues. The CDR3 sequence is CASSLGGLLASYEQYF. The CDR3 DNA reads TGTGCCAGCAGCTTAGGGGGACTGCTAGCATCCTACGAGCAGTACTTC.

This chain links TRBV7-9 with TRBJ1-2; TRBD1 might be the D (5 bases). Per the germline V gene, CDR1 is SEHNR and CDR2 is FQNEAQ (reference sequence). The CDR3 is made up of 15 amino acids. V lost 1 base to trimming and J lost 3 bases, with 12 bases between them. The CDR3 DNA is TGTGCCAGCAGCTTAGAACAGCGACAGTACTATGGCTACACCTTC. Encoded protein: CASSLEQRQYYGYTF.

As concerns this clone: An end of the junction differs from the germline gene, which may be a read error. This chain uses TRBV5-4 with TRBJ2-1; D remains ambiguous. The CDR3 spans 15 residues. Germline values: CDR1 SGHNT, CDR2 YYREEE (reference sequence). CDR3 nucleotides: TGTGCCAGCAGCTTAACTTCGCACTCCGACAATGAGCAGTTCTTC. The encoded protein is CASSLTSHSDNEQFF.

The CDR3 DNA sequence: TGTGCCAGCAGCTTGGATTTAGCGGACTCCTACGAGCAGTACTTC. This codes for CASSLDLADSYEQYF. The chain is built from TRBV5-6 and TRBJ2-7, with D possibly TRBD2 on 6 matching bases. Germline V gene lookup returns CDR1 SGHDT and CDR2 YYEEEE. This CDR3 contains 15 residues. V lost 0 bases to trimming and J lost 0 bases, with 10 bases between them.

This sequence joins TRBV19 and TRBJ2-1, with a tentative D call TRBD2 (6 bases). Germline V CDR1 and CDR2: LNHDA, SQIVND (reference sequence). This CDR3 spans 15 amino acids. V lost 5 bases and J lost 1, with 12 bases in between. Written as DNA, the CDR3 is TGTGCCAGTAGTGCGGGACTGGAATCCTACAATGAGCAGTTCTTC. Amino acid sequence: CASSAGLESYNEQFF.

V is TRBV9 and J is TRBJ2-5; the D gene is possibly TRBD2 (5 bases). With 2 bases removed from V and 1 base from J, the gap between germline ends came to 12 bases. Germline CDR1 SGDLS, CDR2 YYNGEE. The CDR3 totals 15 residues. The CDR3 protein is CASSVALRAQETQYF. CDR3 sequence (DNA): TGTGCCAGCAGCGTGGCCCTGCGGGCCCAAGAGACCCAGTACTTC.